These 20 T cell receptor beta chains share one sample of origin, sequenced in a study of metastatic and nonmetastatic thyroid tumors. TCRdb recomputed clones from the PCR reads via MiXCR. Of 45,000 to 65,000 clones listed, about a sixth are singletons. No treatment of any kind had been given to any patient before thyroid surgery. Sample: blood. The receptors come from a female donor with papillary thyroid cancer or a benign thyroid nodule (not recorded which). Some clones in this sample may be carry-over from other donors' samples.

The chain employs TRBV5-1 and TRBJ2-3; no definite D call. V was pared by 1 base and J by 0 bases, with 6 bases between. CDR3 size: 14 residues. The germline V gene has CDR1 SGHRS and CDR2 YFSETQ. The CDR3 sequence is CASSLYASTDTQYF. CDR3 DNA: TGCGCCAGCAGCTTGTATGCCAGCACAGATACGCAGTATTTT.

This clone was counted ten times or more. This chain uses TRBV27 with TRBJ1-2; 7 bases align to TRBD1. This CDR3 region has 15 residues. Losses at the gene ends were 4 bases for V and 3 bases for J; bases not matched to a gene: 8. Germline CDR1 and CDR2: MNHEY and SMNVEV (reference sequence). The CDR3, as DNA: TGTGCCAGCAGTTCGACCCCAGGGGGTGACTATGGCTACACCTTC. It translates to CASSSTPGGDYGYTF.

This clone was recorded at least ten times. This chain connects TRBV7-8 to TRBJ1-1; tentatively, D is TRBD1 (6 bases). From germline, CDR1 is SGHVS and CDR2 FQNEAQ. The CDR3 runs 18 residues. The V and J ends lost 0 bases and 1 base respectively, with 18 bases between them. In nucleotides, the CDR3 is TGTGCCAGCAGCTTAGCCCCTACGGCCAGGGGATCGAACACTGAAGCTTTCTTT. The encoded protein is CASSLAPTARGSNTEAFF.

This clone was detected many times. V is TRBV27 and J is TRBJ1-3; D ambiguous. V was clipped by 4 bases and J by 4 bases, with 5 bases between them. This CDR3 is 12 amino acids long. The germline gives CDR1 MNHEY, CDR2 SMNVEV (reference sequence). For the CDR3, the DNA is TGTGCCAGCAGTTCCCCCGGAAACACCATATATTTT. Protein sequence: CASSSPGNTIYF.

Concerning this clone: A clone one base away is much larger, so this may be a read error. The chain is built from TRBV19 and TRBJ2-5; possible D gene TRBD2, 6 bases. In germline, CDR1 is LNHDA, CDR2 SQIVND (reference sequence). The CDR3 has 16 amino acids. Trimming took off 4 bases at V and 2 bases at J, with 17 bases between the two ends. The CDR3 sequence is CASSKGLSGRQETQYF. In DNA, the CDR3 is TGTGCCAGTAGTAAAGGACTATCGGGAAGACAAGAGACCCAGTACTTC.

In regard to this clone: A junction end diverges from the germline sequence, so it may reflect a read error. This chain connects TRBV28 to TRBJ1-5; no reliable D call. CDR1 is MDHEN and CDR2 is SYDVKM in the germline V gene. The CDR3 consists of 15 residues. The CDR3 protein is CASSLGWRGNQPQHF. The CDR3 nucleotides are TGTGCCAGCAGTTTAGGGTGGCGCGGTAATCAGCCCCAACATTTT.

The rearrangement links TRBV7-6 to TRBJ2-4; D unclear. This CDR3 region has 13 residues. CDR1 SGHVS and CDR2 FNYEAQ come from the germline V gene. Trimming shortened V by 1 base and J by 2 bases, and 3 bases separated the two germline ends. CDR3 region: CASSLGPKNIQYF. CDR3 nucleotide sequence: TGTGCCAGCAGCTTAGGGCCCAAAAACATTCAGTACTTC.

Of note for this clone: A junction boundary mismatches the germline segment, possibly from a read error. The chain is built from TRBV9 and TRBJ1-1; tentatively, D is TRBD1 (5 bases). The CDR3 extends over 14 amino acids. The germline V gene encodes CDR1 SGDLS and CDR2 YYNGEE. CDR3 region: CASSVELRGSESFF. As DNA, the CDR3 is TGTGCCAGCAGCGTAGAGTTGCGGGGCTCTGAATCTTTCTTT.

This clone was detected many times. The J gene is TRBJ2-1, the V gene TRBV9, with D tentatively TRBD2 (5 bases). Trimming took 0 bases from V and 8 from J, leaving 12 bases between them. CDR1 SGDLS and CDR2 YYNGEE come from the germline V gene. The CDR3 sequence is 14 residues long. Here the CDR3 reads CASSVGGFDYEQFF. DNA of the CDR3: TGTGCCAGCAGCGTAGGAGGGTTTGATTATGAGCAGTTCTTC. The full variable domain, with the rest looked up from reference TRBV9 and TRBJ2-1, is DSGVTQTPKHLITATGQRVTLRCSPRSGDLSVYWYQQSLDQGLQFLIQYYNGEERAKGNILERFSAQQFPDLHSELNLSSLELGDSALYFCASSVGGFDYEQFFGPGTRLTVL.

On this clone: One end of the junction is discordant with germline, which a read error may explain. J is TRBJ2-2 and V is TRBV6-1, with D unresolved. Germline values: CDR1 MNHNS, CDR2 SASEGT. The CDR3 is 14 residues long. DNA of the CDR3: TGTGCCAGCACTCCTGGCTCGAACACCTGGGAGCTGTTTTTT. This encodes CASTPGSNTWELFF.

Note on this clone: This may be a read error, as it is one base from a much larger clone. The V and J genes are TRBV2 and TRBJ2-6, with 10 bases aligning to TRBD2. The CDR3 runs to 17 residues. The germline gives CDR1 SNHLY, CDR2 FYNNEI. DNA for the CDR3: TGTGCCAGCAGTCGGGCTAGCGGGAGCTCTGGGGCCAACCTCCTGACTTTC. As protein: CASSRASGSSGANLLTF.

This clone showed up many times. The chain has TRBV20-1 and TRBJ1-5; perhaps TRBD1 as D (6 bases). CDR1 is DFQATT and CDR2 is SNEGSKA in the germline V gene (reference sequence). Deletions cut 6 bases from V and 3 bases from J, with 18 bases between. This CDR3 has 15 residues. The CDR3: CSAVSPGHNNQPQHF. The CDR3 nucleotides are TGCAGTGCGGTAAGCCCGGGACACAACAATCAGCCCCAGCATTTT.

This clone was found a few times. V is TRBV6-2 or TRBV6-3 and J is TRBJ2-2; no reliable D call. Per germline, CDR1 MNHEY and CDR2 SVGEGT. The CDR3 extends over 14 amino acids. Trimming stripped 4 bases from V and 3 bases from J, with 9 bases between. This CDR3 reads CASSSYGYTGELFF. CDR3 DNA sequence: TGTGCCAGCAGTTCCTATGGGTACACCGGGGAGCTGTTTTTT.

There are a few counts of this clone. V gene TRBV6-1 combines with J gene TRBJ1-1; 10 nucleotides agree with TRBD1. With V trimmed by 4 bases and J by 4 bases, 6 bases remained unmatched. Per germline, CDR1 MNHNS and CDR2 SASEGT. This CDR3 contains 15 residues. The CDR3 sequence is CASSAGTGEGTEAFF. CDR3 coding DNA: TGTGCCAGCAGTGCCGGGACAGGGGAGGGCACTGAAGCTTTCTTT.

Of note for this clone: A much larger clonotype is one base distant, so this may be a read error. This chain joins TRBV4-2 and TRBJ2-1; the D gene is possibly TRBD1 (6 bases). The CDR3 is made up of 19 amino acids. Germline V gene lookup returns CDR1 LGHNA and CDR2 YNFKEQ. Trimming took 4 bases from V and 5 from J, leaving 27 bases between them. The CDR3, as DNA: TGTGCCAGCAGCCTCTCTTCAGACAGGCCCCGGACCCCACACAATGAGCAGTTCTTC. Translation gives CASSLSSDRPRTPHNEQFF.

The genes are TRBV20-1 and TRBJ2-7, with D uncertain. Trimming took off 4 bases at V and 2 bases at J, with 15 bases between the two ends. This CDR3 is 14 amino acids long. The germline V gene encodes CDR1 DFQATT and CDR2 SNEGSKA (reference sequence). CDR3 nucleotides: TGCAGTGCTACCAGAACACCAGGCCCCTACGAGCAGTACTTC. Translated: CSATRTPGPYEQYF.

This clone was detected many times. The chain uses TRBV6-1 and TRBJ2-7; no clear D. CDR1 MNHNS and CDR2 SASEGT come from the germline V gene. Trimming took off 11 bases at V and 6 bases at J, with 8 bases between the two ends. This CDR3 is built from 9 residues. The CDR3 nucleotides are TGTGCCGTGGGGTCCGAGCAGTACTTC. Its protein is CAVGSEQYF.

The chain has TRBV2 and TRBJ2-7; TRBD2 aligns across 16 bases. Germline V gene sequence: CDR1 SNHLY, CDR2 FYNNEI. The V gene end was trimmed by 7 bases and the J gene end by 7 bases; junction bases not matched to a gene: 16. The CDR3 contains 18 residues. CDR3 DNA sequence: TGTGCCAGCATGGCCGGGACTAGCGGGAGGGCCGTTCGGGTAGAGCAGTACTTC. It encodes CASMAGTSGRAVRVEQYF.

This clone was recorded at least ten times. J is TRBJ2-2 and V is TRBV20-1; D may correspond to TRBD1 or TRBD2 (5 bases each). The V and J ends lost 3 bases and 4 bases respectively, with 12 bases between them. The CDR3 has 14 residues. Germline V lookup: CDR1 DFQATT, CDR2 SNEGSKA (reference sequence). This CDR3 reads CSASPGDGTGELFF. CDR3 sequence (DNA): TGCAGTGCTAGTCCCGGGGACGGCACCGGGGAGCTGTTTTTT.

This clone was counted many times. The chain joins TRBV7-8 to TRBJ1-1; D unclear. V dropped 5 bases and J dropped 0 bases, with 13 bases sitting between them. Per germline, CDR1 SGHVS and CDR2 FQNEAQ. The CDR3 is 15 residues long. CDR3 in amino acids: CASSPPVGMNTEAFF. CDR3 coding DNA: TGTGCCAGCAGCCCGCCGGTAGGGATGAACACTGAAGCTTTCTTT.